Listed below are T cell receptor beta chains from one sample, sequenced in a study of blood T cells in healthy people across ages. Each CDR3 protein gets one entry after TCRdb re-called the 5' RACE reads with MiXCR. The sample records over 1,200,000 distinct CDR3 sequences, around 55% being singletons. The sequenced material came from blood. The receptors originated from a man between 18 and 35 years old in good health. CDR3s include the opening cysteine and the closing phenylalanine or tryptophan. D genes are given only for firm matches. Clone size appears in some rows only: once, few, many, or a class for an expanded clone.

D gene: -
CDR3 length: 14
J gene: TRBJ1-5
V gene: TRBV27
clone size: -
CDR3 protein: CASSVEGSNQPQHF
CDR3 DNA: TGTGCCAGCAGCGTCGAGGGATCCAATCAGCCCCAGCATTTT

D gene: TRBD2
CDR3 length: 15
J gene: TRBJ2-1
V gene: TRBV4-3
clone size: -
CDR3 protein: CASSPLAGGANEQFF
CDR3 DNA: TGCGCCAGCAGCCCCCTAGCGGGGGGGGCGAATGAGCAGTTCTTC

D gene: TRBD1
CDR3 length: 15
J gene: TRBJ2-7
V gene: TRBV6-2/TRBV6-3
clone size: few
CDR3 protein: CASSLTGTVDYEQYF
CDR3 DNA: TGTGCCAGCAGTCTGACAGGGACGGTGGACTACGAGCAGTACTTC

D gene: TRBD2
CDR3 length: 17
J gene: TRBJ2-1
V gene: TRBV3-1
clone size: few
CDR3 protein: CASSHILSGSPYNEQFF
CDR3 DNA: TGTGCCAGCAGCCACATTCTTAGCGGGAGTCCCTACAATGAGCAGTTCTTC

D gene: -
CDR3 length: 15
J gene: TRBJ2-7
V gene: TRBV5-6
clone size: -
CDR3 protein: CASSPGPKPSYEQYF
CDR3 DNA: TGTGCCAGCAGCCCCGGGCCTAAACCATCCTACGAGCAGTACTTC

D gene: TRBD1
CDR3 length: 16
J gene: TRBJ2-3
V gene: TRBV6-6
clone size: -
CDR3 protein: CASSYTSGTATDTQYF
CDR3 DNA: TGTGCCAGCAGTTATACCTCCGGGACAGCAACAGATACGCAGTATTTT

D gene: -
CDR3 length: 13
J gene: TRBJ2-3
V gene: TRBV20-1
clone size: few
CDR3 protein: CSARDGGKDTQYF
CDR3 DNA: TGCAGTGCTAGAGATGGTGGGAAAGATACGCAGTATTTT

D gene: -
CDR3 length: 13
J gene: TRBJ2-7
V gene: TRBV12-3/TRBV12-4
clone size: -
CDR3 protein: CASRPDRYYEQYF
CDR3 DNA: TGTGCCAGCCGACCGGACAGATACTACGAGCAGTACTTC

D gene: -
CDR3 length: 16
J gene: TRBJ2-1
V gene: TRBV18
clone size: -
CDR3 protein: CASSPPRAASYNEQFF
CDR3 DNA: TGTGCCAGCTCACCACCGAGGGCGGCTTCCTACAATGAGCAGTTCTTC

D gene: TRBD1
CDR3 length: 15
J gene: TRBJ1-2
V gene: TRBV20-1
clone size: -
CDR3 protein: CSATSGQGARKGYTF
CDR3 DNA: TGCAGTGCTACTTCGGGACAGGGGGCGAGAAAGGGCTACACCTTC

D gene: TRBD2
CDR3 length: 17
J gene: TRBJ2-3
V gene: TRBV9
clone size: -
CDR3 protein: CVSSPRTSGRASDTQYF
CDR3 DNA: TGTGTCAGCAGCCCCCGGACTAGCGGGAGGGCGTCAGATACGCAGTATTTT

D gene: -
CDR3 length: 16
J gene: TRBJ2-5
V gene: TRBV6-1
clone size: -
CDR3 protein: CASSGEIQGGLRKQYF
CDR3 DNA: TGTGCCAGCAGTGGAGAGATCCAGGGGGGCCTACGGAAGCAGTACTTC

D gene: TRBD2
CDR3 length: 17
J gene: TRBJ2-3
V gene: TRBV20-1
clone size: -
CDR3 protein: CSARDPQRGGRTDTQYF
CDR3 DNA: TGCAGTGCTAGAGATCCCCAGCGGGGGGGCCGCACAGATACGCAGTATTTT

D gene: -
CDR3 length: 17
J gene: TRBJ1-1
V gene: TRBV20-1
clone size: -
CDR3 protein: CSARYLGEGAGSTEAFF
CDR3 DNA: TGCAGTGCTAGATATCTTGGGGAAGGGGCGGGATCCACTGAAGCTTTCTTT

D gene: -
CDR3 length: 12
J gene: TRBJ2-1
V gene: TRBV29-1
clone size: few
CDR3 protein: CSVEEGGIEQFF
CDR3 DNA: TGCAGCGTTGAAGAGGGAGGAATTGAGCAGTTCTTC

D gene: -
CDR3 length: 15
J gene: TRBJ1-1
V gene: TRBV20-1
clone size: -
CDR3 protein: CSAIPEVRLNTEAFF
CDR3 DNA: TGCAGTGCTATCCCAGAGGTGCGGTTGAACACTGAAGCTTTCTTT

D gene: TRBD1
CDR3 length: 13
J gene: TRBJ2-7
V gene: TRBV10-2
clone size: -
CDR3 protein: CASSGGTGGEQYF
CDR3 DNA: TGCGCCAGCAGTGGGGGGACAGGCGGCGAGCAGTACTTC

D gene: -
CDR3 length: 14
J gene: TRBJ2-1
V gene: TRBV19
clone size: -
CDR3 protein: CASRRAPRRDEQFF
CDR3 DNA: TGTGCCAGTAGGAGGGCACCTCGAAGGGATGAGCAGTTCTTC

D gene: TRBD2
CDR3 length: 17
J gene: TRBJ2-3
V gene: TRBV7-9
clone size: -
CDR3 protein: CASSPGLAATSTDTQYF
CDR3 DNA: TGTGCCAGCAGCCCCGGACTAGCGGCAACTAGCACAGATACGCAGTATTTT

D gene: TRBD2
CDR3 length: 17
J gene: TRBJ2-1
V gene: TRBV28
clone size: -
CDR3 protein: CASSQEGLADTYNEQFF
CDR3 DNA: TGTGCCAGCAGTCAAGAGGGACTAGCGGACACCTACAATGAGCAGTTCTTC

D gene: TRBD1
CDR3 length: 14
J gene: TRBJ1-5
V gene: TRBV7-9
clone size: -
CDR3 protein: CASSLPTGGQPQHF
CDR3 DNA: TGTGCCAGCAGCTTACCGACAGGGGGTCAGCCCCAGCATTTT

D gene: -
CDR3 length: 13
J gene: TRBJ1-2
V gene: TRBV11-2
clone size: few
CDR3 protein: CASSLDGTYGYTF
CDR3 DNA: TGTGCCAGCAGCTTAGATGGGACGTATGGCTACACCTTC

D gene: -
CDR3 length: 14
J gene: TRBJ2-7
V gene: TRBV12-3/TRBV12-4
clone size: -
CDR3 protein: CASTQTGVGYEQYF
CDR3 DNA: TGTGCCAGCACCCAAACGGGAGTGGGATACGAGCAGTACTTC

D gene: -
CDR3 length: 18
J gene: TRBJ2-1
V gene: TRBV7-8
clone size: -
CDR3 protein: CASSPGAVGRGNYNEQFF
CDR3 DNA: TGTGCCAGCAGCCCAGGAGCGGTCGGCAGGGGAAATTACAATGAGCAGTTCTTC

D gene: -
CDR3 length: 14
J gene: TRBJ1-4
V gene: TRBV3-1
clone size: few
CDR3 protein: CASSPRQAREKLFF
CDR3 DNA: TGTGCCAGCAGCCCCCGACAGGCAAGAGAAAAACTGTTTTTT

D gene: TRBD1
CDR3 length: 15
J gene: TRBJ2-7
V gene: TRBV10-3
clone size: -
CDR3 protein: CAISDDRVSNYEQYF
CDR3 DNA: TGTGCCATCAGTGATGACAGGGTCAGCAACTACGAGCAGTACTTC

D gene: TRBD2
CDR3 length: 16
J gene: TRBJ2-1
V gene: TRBV10-3
clone size: -
CDR3 protein: CAISERTSGKLNEQFF
CDR3 DNA: TGTGCCATCAGTGAGAGGACTAGCGGGAAATTGAATGAGCAGTTCTTC

D gene: TRBD1
CDR3 length: 15
J gene: TRBJ2-1
V gene: TRBV5-1
clone size: -
CDR3 protein: CASRNWGTGRNEQFF
CDR3 DNA: TGCGCCAGCAGAAACTGGGGGACAGGGAGGAATGAGCAGTTCTTC

D gene: -
CDR3 length: 15
J gene: TRBJ2-5
V gene: TRBV7-2
clone size: few
CDR3 protein: CASSSEDQSQETQYF
CDR3 DNA: TGTGCCAGCAGCTCAGAGGACCAGAGCCAAGAGACCCAGTACTTC

D gene: TRBD2
CDR3 length: 15
J gene: TRBJ2-7
V gene: TRBV10-3
clone size: few
CDR3 protein: CAISRLAGASYEQYF
CDR3 DNA: TGTGCCATCAGCCGACTAGCGGGGGCCTCCTACGAGCAGTACTTC

D gene: -
CDR3 length: 21
J gene: TRBJ2-6
V gene: TRBV15
clone size: -
CDR3 protein: CATSRDYSGGGSPSGANVLTF
CDR3 DNA: TGTGCCACCAGCAGAGATTACTCGGGTGGGGGCTCTCCCTCTGGGGCCAACGTCCTGACTTTC

D gene: TRBD1
CDR3 length: 16
J gene: TRBJ1-2
V gene: TRBV5-1
clone size: few
CDR3 protein: CASSLAARDSIYGYTF
CDR3 DNA: TGCGCCAGCAGCTTGGCAGCCCGGGACAGCATCTATGGCTACACCTTC